The clone carrying this TCR beta chain was observed a handful of times. Its antigen is undetermined. The V gene's germline CDR1 is MNHNS and CDR2 SASEGT. The CDR3 totals 13 residues. Trimming cost V 7 bases and J 2 bases, with 11 bases left between them. The entry originates in a study of neurological immune-mediated disorders. Stored at -80 C, 2 million PBMCs were the source of the unsorted libraries. Findings and caveats of the study: HTLV-1-associated myelopathy had the most TCR clonal expansion, while multiple sclerosis had the least, a level that fell below healthy controls. CDR3 amino acid sequences found in expanded clones were never shared across subjects, suggesting private repertoires in all groups.

The authors made cDNA by 5'RACE with 10-nucleotide random UMIs. Each CDR3 protein gets one entry after TCRdb re-called the 5' RACE reads with MiXCR. The sample lists about 71,000 distinct CDR3 sequences; under 5% were seen once. The receptor was derived from a man in his thirties or forties with multiple sclerosis. V and J are TRBV6-1 and TRBJ1-1; TRBD1 is a possible D gene (6 bases). The sample comprised PBMCs. In DNA, the CDR3 is TGTGCCAGCATTTACAGGGTTAACACTGAAGCTTTCTTT. This sequence encodes CASIYRVNTEAFF.